A selection of T cell receptor beta chains follows, all from one sample in a study of shared clonotypes between healthy human individuals. TCRdb's copy holds only in-frame clones and misses some; the assay was immunoSEQ multiplex PCR. The sample yields about 2.3 million clones, just over 90% seen once. What was sequenced was naive CD4+ T cells from PBMCs. Every receptor here comes from a young man in good health. Some clones in this sample may be carry-over from other donors' samples. Each CDR3 is given with its conserved first and last residue. The D gene is left open where the match is weak. A row's size may be missing; if present it is once, few, many or a size class.

DNA	CDR3	D	size	length	V	J
TGTGCCAGCAGTTCCGTTTTGGGGTGGGACCTCGGAGACCGTAGTCCGACTGAGCAGTTCTTC	CASSSVLGWDLGDRSPTEQFF	.	.	21	TRBV28	TRBJ2-1
TGCGCCAGCAGTGGGAATGGCCTCTACACCTTC	CASSGNGLYTF	.	.	11	TRBV10-1	TRBJ1-2
TGCGCCAGCAGCCTAGCGGGCGTAGGTGTCAATGAGCAGTTCTTC	CASSLAGVGVNEQFF	TRBD2	once	15	TRBV5-1	TRBJ2-1
TGTGCCAGCGACACCCTCGGGACACACCAAGAGACCCAGTACTTC	CASDTLGTHQETQYF	.	.	15	TRBV9	TRBJ2-5
TGTGCCAGCAGTGAGTCTGGGGCCAACGTCCTGACTTTC	CASSESGANVLTF	.	.	13	TRBV6-1	TRBJ2-6
TGTGCCAGCAGCTGGCGAAGGACAGGGGCTGGAAACACCATATATTTT	CASSWRRTGAGNTIYF	TRBD1	.	16	TRBV11-2	TRBJ1-3
TGTGCCAGCAGCTCCCCGGGACTAGCGGGAGGGGATCCAGCCTACGAGCAGTACTTC	CASSSPGLAGGDPAYEQYF	TRBD2	.	19	TRBV7-3	TRBJ2-7
TGTGCCAGCAATGAAAACACAGATACGCAGTATTTT	CASNENTDTQYF	.	.	12	TRBV2	TRBJ2-3
TGTGCCAGCAGCTTACGTAGAACAGGGAGGATCCAGTTCTTC	CASSLRRTGRIQFF	.	.	14	TRBV11-2	TRBJ2-1
TGTGCCAGCAGTGTATATAGCGGGAGATCCTACAATGAGCAGTTCTTC	CASSVYSGRSYNEQFF	TRBD2	.	16	TRBV2	TRBJ2-1
TGTGCCACCAGCACCAGAGCGGGATTATGGAGGGAGCAGTACTTC	CATSTRAGLWREQYF	TRBD2	.	15	TRBV15	TRBJ2-7
TGCGCCAGCAGCGTCAGGGTTCGAGACACCGGGGAGCTGTTTTTT	CASSVRVRDTGELFF	.	once	15	TRBV5-1	TRBJ2-2
TGTGCCAGCAGTGTCGGACAGGTGTTCTACGAGCAGTACTTC	CASSVGQVFYEQYF	TRBD1	.	14	TRBV2	TRBJ2-7
TGCGCCAGCAGCTTGGGGACCAATCAGCCCCAGCATTTT	CASSLGTNQPQHF	.	.	13	TRBV5-1	TRBJ1-5
TGTGCCAGCAGCTTAGCGCGGCCGGGAAACACCATATATTTT	CASSLARPGNTIYF	.	once	14	TRBV11-2	TRBJ1-3
TGTGCCAGCAGTTACTCGGGGAGGTCCTACGAGCAGTACTTC	CASSYSGRSYEQYF	.	.	14	TRBV6-5	TRBJ2-7
TGTGCCAGCAAGCGGAGTTTCGGGGGCGTGAACACTGAAGCTTTCTTT	CASKRSFGGVNTEAFF	.	.	16	TRBV19	TRBJ1-1
TGTGCCAGCTCACCCCTACAGGGCTCTGGAAACACCATATATTTT	CASSPLQGSGNTIYF	.	once	15	TRBV18	TRBJ1-3
TGTGCCAGCAGTATGGGGCTCGCGGGATCACCCCTCCACTTT	CASSMGLAGSPLHF	.	.	14	TRBV28	TRBJ1-6
TGTGCCAGTGGGGTGGGGACAGGGATTTTTCAGTACTTC	CASGVGTGIFQYF	TRBD1	.	13	TRBV6-6	TRBJ2-5
TGTGCCAGCAGCCAAGGGGGGGATACGCAGTATTTT	CASSQGGDTQYF	.	.	12	TRBV6-4	TRBJ2-3
TGTGCCAGCAGTTACTTCGAGACTAGGGAGCAGTTCTTC	CASSYFETREQFF	.	.	13	TRBV6-6	TRBJ2-1
TGTGCCAGCAGTTTAACCCCGCCCTTGAGCAATCAGCCCCAGCATTTT	CASSLTPPLSNQPQHF	.	.	16	TRBV28	TRBJ1-5
TGTGCCAGCAGCGGACTAGCGGGAGTGTCCCACGAGCAGTACTTC	CASSGLAGVSHEQYF	TRBD2	.	15	TRBV27	TRBJ2-7
TGTGCCAGTAGTCGACGGGGGTCTCCTACCGAAAACATTCAGTACTTC	CASSRRGSPTENIQYF	.	.	16	TRBV19	TRBJ2-4
TGTGCCAGCAGCTTATGTCGGTTTAGAGCGAGTGAGGGGCTCCAAGAGACCCAGTACTTC	CASSLCRFRASEGLQETQYF	.	.	20	TRBV7-6	TRBJ2-5
TGTGCCAGCAGTGGGGACCTCGCCGCGTACAATGAGCAGTTCTTC	CASSGDLAAYNEQFF	.	once	15	TRBV2	TRBJ2-1
TGTGCCAGCAGTTTAATCGGGGAAAAACTGTTTTTT	CASSLIGEKLFF	.	.	12	TRBV27	TRBJ1-4
TGTGCCAGCAGTGATTCTGCGGGAGGGCGCAATGAGCAGTTCTTC	CASSDSAGGRNEQFF	TRBD2	.	15	TRBV25-1	TRBJ2-1
TGTGCCAGCAGCCTTGGGACTAGCGGAAAAAACCCTCTCGAGCAGTACTTC	CASSLGTSGKNPLEQYF	TRBD2	.	17	TRBV9	TRBJ2-7
TGTGCCAGCAGTTTCGGTCAGCCCCAGCATTTT	CASSFGQPQHF	.	few	11	TRBV28	TRBJ1-5
TGTGCCAGCAGCCACACGTGGGGCGCAGTCTACGAGCAGTACTTC	CASSHTWGAVYEQYF	.	.	15	TRBV13	TRBJ2-7
TGTGCCAGCAGCTTAGCAGCAGGGGGTAATGAAAAACTGTTTTTT	CASSLAAGGNEKLFF	TRBD1	.	15	TRBV7-9	TRBJ1-4
TGTGCCAGCAGCCCCCGGGTAGCAGGGGCGGCAGGGGAGACCCAGTACTTC	CASSPRVAGAAGETQYF	.	.	17	TRBV5-4	TRBJ2-5
TGTGCCAGCAGCGCATCGCCCATTATCCAAGAGACCCAGTACTTC	CASSASPIIQETQYF	.	once	15	TRBV2	TRBJ2-5
TGTGCCAGCAGTCCGGACACCTACACTGAAGCTTTCTTT	CASSPDTYTEAFF	.	.	13	TRBV28	TRBJ1-1
TGTGCCAGCAGCCAGAACGACCGGGGCTATGGACACACCATATATTTT	CASSQNDRGYGHTIYF	.	once	16	TRBV14	TRBJ1-3
TGTGCCTGGAGTGATAACTATGGCTACACCTTC	CAWSDNYGYTF	.	.	11	TRBV30	TRBJ1-2
TGTGCCAGCAGTCTCCGGACACCCACTAACTATGGCTACACCTTC	CASSLRTPTNYGYTF	.	.	15	TRBV27	TRBJ1-2
TGTGCCAGCAGTCGGGCAGGGCCCTCCTACGAGCAGTACTTC	CASSRAGPSYEQYF	.	.	14	TRBV28	TRBJ2-7